Following are 7 T cell receptor beta chains from one sample sequenced in a study of regulatory T cells in long-lasting Graves disease. The time point was: persistent/refractory GD, antithyroid drugs over 5 years with positive TRAb. The TCR library used RNA extracted from PBMCs. Assembly of TCR beta libraries relied on iRepertoire HTBI primers together with Arm-PCR of CDR3 regions. TCRdb ran MiXCR on the multiplex PCR reads and lists one entry per CDR3 protein. Here the sample spans 360,000 or so distinct CDR3 sequences, roughly 25% being singletons. The source material was peripheral blood mononuclear cells (PBMCs), sampled when the disease was refractory, from a patient treated with antithyroid drugs. These receptor sequences come from a woman aged 40 to 49 with Graves disease.

The V and J genes are TRBV13 and TRBJ1-1; TRBD1 aligns across 9 bases. The CDR3 totals 17 residues. After removal of 1 base from V and 5 bases from J, the junction contained 11 bases not matched to a gene. From germline, CDR1 is PRHDT and CDR2 FYEKMQ (reference sequence). The CDR3 here is CASSLEQGATLRTEAFF. The CDR3 DNA reads TGTGCCAGCAGCTTAGAACAGGGGGCAACGTTACGGACTGAAGCTTTCTTT.

This clonotype was picked up many times. The chain recombines TRBV3-1 with TRBJ1-2, with D perhaps matching TRBD1 (5 bases). V gave up 1 base and J gave up 6 bases, with 12 bases separating them. Germline lookup yields CDR1 LGHDT and CDR2 YNNKEL (reference sequence). This CDR3 is 14 amino acids long. CDR3 bases: TGTGCCAGCAGCCAAGCATATCAGGGAAATGGCTACACCTTC. Encoded protein: CASSQAYQGNGYTF.

The rearrangement links TRBV6-1 to TRBJ1-1, with no clear D. V was clipped by 8 bases and J by 10 bases, with 14 bases between them. The CDR3 length is 11 residues. Germline V gene sequence: CDR1 MNHNS, CDR2 SASEGT. The CDR3 loop is CASYRAGRAFF. The CDR3 coding sequence is TGTGCCAGCTACCGGGCGGGGAGAGCTTTCTTT.

This clonotype was seen ten or more times. The CDR3 nucleotides read TGTGCCATCAGTCAGGGCGGGCAAGAGACCCAGTACTTC. Translating gives CAISQGGQETQYF. The chain is built from TRBV10-3 and TRBJ2-5, with D perhaps given as TRBD1 or TRBD2 (5 bases each). Germline V gives CDR1 ENHRY, CDR2 SYGVKD. The V gene lost 5 bases and the J gene lost 2 bases, with 9 bases spanning the gap. This CDR3 has 13 amino acids.

This clonotype was picked up many times. The chain carries TRBV12-3 or TRBV12-4 and TRBJ2-7; D may be TRBD1 (5 bases). The CDR3 has 16 residues. Trimming shortened V by 5 bases and J by 3 bases, and 20 bases separated the two germline ends. The CDR3 reads CASSRTHKGPSYEQYF. CDR3 sequence (DNA): TGTGCCAGCAGTCGAACCCACAAGGGGCCAAGCTACGAGCAGTACTTC.

The chain recombines TRBV28 with TRBJ1-6, with D unclear. From germline, CDR1 is MDHEN and CDR2 SYDVKM. Trimming took 5 bases from V and 7 from J, leaving 21 bases between them. This CDR3 has 17 amino acids. CDR3 region: CASSPPSVPRGNSPLHF. The CDR3 DNA follows: TGTGCCAGCAGTCCCCCCTCAGTGCCTCGTGGAAATTCACCCCTCCACTTT.

This clonotype occurred a few times. The chain joins TRBV3-1 to TRBJ2-4, with 9 bases lining up with TRBD2. The CDR3 loop spans 17 amino acids. CDR1 is LGHDT and CDR2 is YNNKEL in the germline V gene (reference sequence). V was clipped by 6 bases and J by 3 bases; unmatched bases: 12. The CDR3 nucleotides are TGTGCCAGCAGTTTCCGCGTAGCGGGAGTCGTCAAAAACATTCAGTACTTC. Translating gives CASSFRVAGVVKNIQYF.